The 32 T cell receptor beta chains reported below all come from one sample, sequenced in a study of beta chain features in type 1 diabetes. No antigen has been identified for these receptors. Reverse transcribing all isolated RNA meant expressed TCRB transcripts were sequenced. Libraries were prepared by immunoSEQ multiplex PCR; TCRdb keeps only in-frame clonotypes and omits some of them. Here the sample spans hundreds of thousands of clones, about an eighth being singletons. Notes on the study in general: People with Type 1 diabetes carried modestly yet significantly shorter TCRB CDR3s in all four CD4+ subsets.

The sequenced material came from naive CD4+ T cells from blood. These receptor sequences come from a man aged 18 to 35 with type 1 diabetes.

The chain is built from TRBV28 and TRBJ2-7; a possible D gene is TRBD1 (6 bases). Looked up from germline, CDR1 is MDHEN and CDR2 is SYDVKM. The CDR3 runs 15 residues. Trimming cost V 5 bases and J 4 bases, with 18 bases left between them. CDR3 in DNA: TGTGCCAGCAGTCCGTGGACAGCTGAACCTTACGAGCAGTACTTC. Its translation: CASSPWTAEPYEQYF.

The gene calls are TRBV5-1 and TRBJ2-2; D is perhaps TRBD2 (5 bases). V was trimmed by 2 bases and J by 2 bases, leaving 10 bases between them. The CDR3 has 15 amino acids. Germline CDR1 reads SGHRS; CDR2 reads YFSETQ. Here the CDR3 reads CASSLEDSNTGELFF. The CDR3 region has the DNA TGCGCCAGCAGCTTAGAGGACTCTAACACCGGGGAGCTGTTTTTT.

This clone was recorded at least ten times. V gene TRBV28 combines with J gene TRBJ2-1, with D possibly matching TRBD1 (5 bases). Germline CDR1 reads MDHEN; CDR2 reads SYDVKM. The CDR3 spans 13 residues. V was clipped by 2 bases and J by 5 bases, with 7 bases between them. CDR3 sequence reads: CASSLGRDNEQFF. CDR3 DNA: TGTGCCAGCAGTTTAGGCAGGGACAATGAGCAGTTCTTC.

This clone occurred a few times. The same CDR3 also results from other DNA sequences found in this sample. The genes are TRBV29-1 and TRBJ2-5; 7 bases are shared with TRBD1. From germline, CDR1 is SQVTM and CDR2 ANQGSEA. The length of the CDR3 is 12 residues. The J segment lost 3 bases and the V segment lost 6 bases, leaving 4 bases of the junction unmatched. CDR3 sequence: CSVPDREETQYF. CDR3 coding DNA: TGCAGCGTCCCAGACAGGGAAGAGACCCAGTACTTC. Combining the CDR3 with reference TRBV29-1 and TRBJ2-5 gives the whole variable domain SAVISQKPSRDICQRGTSLTIQCQVDSQVTMMFWYRQQPGQSLTLIATANQGSEATYESGFVIDKFPISRPNLTFSTLTVSNMSPEDSSIYLCSVPDREETQYFGPGTRLLVL.

V gene TRBV27 combines with J gene TRBJ2-5; 13 positions agree with TRBD2. With V trimmed by 0 bases and J by 1 base, 2 bases remained unmatched. The germline CDR1 and CDR2 sequences are MNHEY and SMNVEV (reference sequence). This CDR3 comprises 17 residues. CDR3 in DNA: TGTGCCAGCAGTTTATCACGGACTAGCGGGGGCCAAGAGACCCAGTACTTC. It yields the protein CASSLSRTSGGQETQYF.

This clone was observed a few times. V is TRBV9 and J is TRBJ2-3; TRBD2 might be the D (6 bases). The CDR3 contains 10 residues. Germline CDR1 SGDLS, CDR2 YYNGEE. The V end was cut by 2 bases, the J end by 13 bases, with 8 bases between. The CDR3: CASSVPGEYF. The CDR3 bases are TGTGCCAGCAGCGTGCCGGGGGAGTATTTT.

This clone was counted at least ten times. The rearrangement links TRBV23-1 to TRBJ2-5, with D unclear. TRBV23-1 is an ORF, and what it does is uncertain. V was clipped by 7 bases and J by 7 bases, with 7 bases between them. The CDR3 runs to 10 residues. The CDR3 here is CASTLSTQYF. Written as DNA, the CDR3 is TGCGCCAGCACTTTGTCGACCCAGTACTTC.

Only a few counts were recorded for this clone. The rearrangement uses TRBV29-1 and TRBJ2-1; 7 positions match TRBD2. J lost 3 bases, V lost 5 bases, and 10 bases had no gene match. From germline, CDR1 is SQVTM and CDR2 ANQGSEA. This CDR3 has 15 residues. CDR3 loop: CSVPLRDYVYNEQFF. The CDR3 nucleotides are TGCAGCGTTCCGCTCCGGGACTACGTCTACAATGAGCAGTTCTTC.

The chain carries TRBV19 and TRBJ2-7; D may match TRBD1 or TRBD2 (6 bases each). This CDR3 comprises 16 residues. Germline CDR1 and CDR2: LNHDA and SQIVND (reference sequence). The V and J ends lost 1 base and 2 bases respectively, with 15 bases between them. The DNA of the CDR3 is TGTGCCAGTAGTATAGCGGGGGCGGGGACCGCCTACGAGCAGTACTTC. Protein: CASSIAGAGTAYEQYF.

The V call is TRBV5-1, the J call TRBJ2-3, with D perhaps TRBD2 (6 bases). The V and J ends lost 4 bases and 0 bases respectively, with 15 bases between them. Germline loops: CDR1 SGHRS, CDR2 YFSETQ. CDR3 size: 16 residues. This CDR3 reads CASSPGLSLSTDTQYF. DNA of the CDR3: TGCGCCAGCAGCCCGGGACTGTCACTCAGCACAGATACGCAGTATTTT.

This clone came up a few times. The chain combines TRBV30 with TRBJ2-7, with D possibly TRBD2 on 6 matching bases. From germline, CDR1 is GTSNPN and CDR2 SVGIG (reference sequence). The CDR3 sequence is 12 residues long. The V and J ends lost 0 bases and 6 bases respectively, with 9 bases between them. In DNA, the CDR3 is TGTGCCTGGAGTGTATCGGGGGTCGAGCAGTACTTC. It encodes CAWSVSGVEQYF.

This clone was seen a few times. This chain connects TRBV11-2 to TRBJ1-1; D is undetermined. The germline gives CDR1 SGHAT, CDR2 FQNNGV. This CDR3 has 14 residues. Between the trimmed V and J ends, which lost 8 bases and 0 bases, there was a span of 13 bases. The CDR3 protein is CASLNGRLNTEAFF. The CDR3 DNA reads as TGTGCCAGCCTCAACGGGCGATTGAACACTGAAGCTTTCTTT.

This chain uses TRBV6-6 with TRBJ2-1; the match to TRBD2 covers 9 bases. Trimming took 0 bases from V and 6 from J; bases not matched to a gene: 6. Germline V lookup: CDR1 MNHNY, CDR2 SVGAGI (reference sequence). This CDR3 spans 16 amino acids. CDR3 nucleotides: TGTGCCAGCAGTTACTCGAAGGGACTAGCAAGCAATGAGCAGTTCTTC. This gives the protein CASSYSKGLASNEQFF.

This chain joins TRBV29-1 and TRBJ2-7; D call uncertain. Germline-derived CDR1 and CDR2 are SQVTM and ANQGSEA. Trimming cost V 3 bases and J 3 bases, with 6 bases left between them. The CDR3 sequence is 11 residues long. The CDR3 bases are TGCAGCGTTGACTCAGGCTACGAGCAGTACTTC. As protein: CSVDSGYEQYF.

The rearrangement uses TRBV4-2 and TRBJ2-3, with 10 bases identical to TRBD2. Germline assignment: CDR1 LGHNA and CDR2 YNFKEQ. Unmatched junction bases numbered 2, after V lost 3 bases and J lost 2 bases. The length of the CDR3 is 15 residues. DNA of the CDR3: TGTGCCAGCAGCCAGCTAGCGGGGGTCACAGATACGCAGTATTTT. This gives the protein CASSQLAGVTDTQYF.

This clone was seen a handful of times. The V gene is TRBV6-5, the J gene TRBJ1-4; 8 nucleotides match TRBD1. Germline V gene sequence: CDR1 MNHEY, CDR2 SVGAGI. Losses at the gene ends were 5 bases for V and 5 bases for J; bases not matched to a gene: 4. The CDR3 is 14 residues long. The CDR3, as DNA: TGTGCCAGCAGTCGGACAGGGCCGAATGAAAAACTGTTTTTT. This encodes CASSRTGPNEKLFF.

V usage is TRBV18 and J usage is TRBJ1-5, with D unclear. The germline CDR1 and CDR2 sequences are KGHSH and LQKENI. The CDR3 is made up of 15 amino acids. Between the trimmed V and J ends, which lost 3 bases and 6 bases, there was a span of 15 bases. CDR3: CASSPNAQGGQPQHF. The CDR3 DNA reads as TGTGCCAGCTCACCGAACGCCCAAGGAGGTCAGCCCCAGCATTTT.

The chain combines TRBV7-9 with TRBJ1-1, with D unresolved. Trimming shortened V by 1 base and J by 3 bases, and 6 bases separated the two germline ends. The V gene's germline CDR1 is SEHNR and CDR2 FQNEAQ (reference sequence). The CDR3 consists of 13 residues. In nucleotides, the CDR3 is TGTGCCAGCAGCTTAGAGATGGACACTGAAGCTTTCTTT. The encoded protein is CASSLEMDTEAFF.

Comment on this clone: Other nucleotide sequences from this sample produce the same CDR3. The chain joins TRBV7-2 to TRBJ1-5; D call uncertain. The CDR3 runs 13 residues. V lost 1 base and J 5 bases, leaving 6 bases between the germline ends. Germline CDR1 and CDR2: SGHTA and FQGNSA. The CDR3 nucleotides read TGTGCCAGCAGCTTAGTGCGGGATCAGCCCCAGCATTTT. The encoded protein is CASSLVRDQPQHF.

This clone was found a few times. V gene TRBV27 combines with J gene TRBJ2-7; perhaps TRBD1 as D (6 bases). The CDR3 is 16 amino acids. The V end lost 4 bases, the J end lost 3 bases, and 19 bases lay between the germline ends. In germline, CDR1 is MNHEY, CDR2 SMNVEV (reference sequence). The CDR3, as DNA: TGTGCCAGCAGTTCCATTGCCTGGGGGCAGAACTACGAGCAGTACTTC. Translated, it gives CASSSIAWGQNYEQYF.

J is TRBJ2-4 and V is TRBV28; D possibly corresponds to TRBD2 (6 bases). This CDR3 has 20 residues. Per germline, CDR1 MDHEN and CDR2 SYDVKM. The V gene lost 3 bases and the J gene lost 0 bases, with 24 bases spanning the gap. The CDR3, as DNA: TGTGCCAGCAGTTTTGGGTTTATGGCCATGCCGGGAGTAGCCAAAAACATTCAGTACTTC. It encodes CASSFGFMAMPGVAKNIQYF. The complete variable domain, with remaining parts taken from reference TRBV28 and TRBJ2-4, reads DVKVTQSSRYLVKRTGEKVFLECVQDMDHENMFWYRQDPGLGLRLIYFSYDVKMKEKGDIPEGYSVSREKKERFSLILESASTNQTSMYLCASSFGFMAMPGVAKNIQYFGAGTRLSVL.

In its sample, this clone was seen a few times. This chain links TRBV27 with TRBJ2-2, with D possibly TRBD2 on 5 matching bases. The CDR3 sequence is 15 residues long. Germline CDR1 and CDR2: MNHEY and SMNVEV (reference sequence). Between the trimmed V and J ends, which lost 0 bases and 6 bases, there was a span of 11 bases. The CDR3 region is CASSLSRGIPGELFF. DNA for the CDR3: TGTGCCAGCAGTTTATCACGGGGTATCCCCGGGGAGCTGTTTTTT.

This rearrangement joins TRBV5-8 to TRBJ1-5; a weak D match, TRBD1 (5 bases). Trimming removed 0 bases from V and 7 bases from J, with 11 bases in between. Per the germline V gene, CDR1 is SGHTS and CDR2 is YDEGEE. This CDR3 contains 14 residues. In nucleotides, the CDR3 is TGTGCCAGCAGCTTGGCCGGGGGTATACAGCCCCAGCATTTT. Translating it yields CASSLAGGIQPQHF.

This clone was seen only a few times. The rearrangement uses TRBV5-4 and TRBJ1-1; D remains unclear. CDR1 is SGHNT, CDR2 YYREEE, per germline (reference sequence). CDR3 length: 14 amino acids. V gave up 0 bases and J gave up 1 base, with 7 bases separating them. CDR3 DNA sequence: TGTGCCAGCAGCTTGGATTTGGCGAACACTGAAGCTTTCTTT. Protein product: CASSLDLANTEAFF.

This clone has more than one count but fewer than ten. The J gene is TRBJ2-7, the V gene TRBV11-2; D remains unclear. The CDR3 covers 17 residues. The V and J ends lost 5 bases and 0 bases respectively, with 20 bases between them. Germline CDR1 is SGHAT and CDR2 is FQNNGV. The CDR3 DNA follows: TGTGCCAGCAGCCTTCAACCGGACGGCCTCGGCTCCTACGAGCAGTACTTC. Translating gives CASSLQPDGLGSYEQYF.

This clone was counted between two and nine times. The chain recombines TRBV30 with TRBJ1-1, with TRBD1 as a possible D gene (5 bases). V dropped 5 bases and J dropped 4 bases, with 23 bases sitting between them. Germline CDR1 and CDR2: GTSNPN and SVGIG (reference sequence). There are 16 residues in the CDR3. CDR3 loop: CAWGGRSAPGGTEAFF. CDR3 in DNA: TGTGCCTGGGGCGGACGGTCGGCACCGGGGGGCACTGAAGCTTTCTTT.

This clone was found a few times. V gene TRBV7-2 combines with J gene TRBJ2-7; D is perhaps TRBD1 (5 bases). From germline, CDR1 is SGHTA and CDR2 FQGNSA. The CDR3 is made up of 15 amino acids. The V gene lost 3 bases and the J gene lost 0 bases, with 12 bases spanning the gap. CDR3 sequence reads: CASSFDSRSSYEQYF. The CDR3, as DNA: TGTGCCAGCAGCTTCGACAGCCGAAGCTCCTACGAGCAGTACTTC.

This clone was counted only a few times. The V and J genes are TRBV10-2 and TRBJ1-2; the D gene is possibly TRBD1 (6 bases). Trimming took 9 bases from V and 2 from J, leaving 16 bases between them. There are 14 residues in the CDR3. Germline V lookup: CDR1 WSHSY, CDR2 SAAADI. The CDR3 protein is CASSQGTYNYGYTF. DNA for the CDR3: TGCGCCAGTTCGCAGGGGACCTACAACTATGGCTACACCTTC.

The genes are TRBV5-1 and TRBJ2-5, with D possibly TRBD2 on 5 matching bases. The CDR3 consists of 15 residues. Trimming removed 0 bases from V and 5 bases from J, with 14 bases in between. The V gene's germline CDR1 is SGHRS and CDR2 YFSETQ. In nucleotides, the CDR3 is TGCGCCAGCAGCTTGGCCGAGGGTATCGGGGAGACCCAGTACTTC. Protein product: CASSLAEGIGETQYF.

A note on this clone: Distinct nucleotide sequences in the sample also encode this CDR3. This chain connects TRBV18 to TRBJ1-1; D unclear. Germline lookup yields CDR1 KGHSH and CDR2 LQKENI. This CDR3 is built from 13 residues. Trimming removed 1 base from V and 1 base from J, with 4 bases in between. As DNA, the CDR3 is TGTGCCAGCTCACCACGAGGGAACACTGAAGCTTTCTTT. Translation: CASSPRGNTEAFF.

V and J are TRBV7-9 and TRBJ1-1; D remains unclear. The V end lost 1 base, the J end lost 11 bases, and 14 bases lay between the germline ends. The V gene's germline CDR1 is SEHNR and CDR2 FQNEAQ (reference sequence). This CDR3 has 13 residues. The CDR3 here is CASSLVGDPMAFF. The CDR3 region has the DNA TGTGCCAGCAGCTTAGTCGGCGACCCCATGGCTTTCTTT.

The rearrangement links TRBV28 to TRBJ1-5; 9 bases agree with TRBD1. The CDR3 sequence is 16 residues long. J lost 6 bases, V lost 5 bases, and 11 bases had no gene match. Germline values: CDR1 MDHEN, CDR2 SYDVKM. DNA of the CDR3: TGTGCCAGCAGTCCCCCAGGTGGGGACAGGGTTCAGCCCCAGCATTTT. Translating gives CASSPPGGDRVQPQHF.